What follows are 20 T cell receptor beta chains derived from one specimen sequenced in a study of blood T cell repertoires in COVID-19. Sequencing used immunoSEQ multiplex PCR; TCRdb keeps in-frame clones, though not all of them. The profile covers roughly 160,000 clones, with roughly 80% appearing a single time and about 5.8% taken by the ten largest. The specimen sequenced was PBMCs or T cells enriched from blood (not recorded which). These receptors were obtained from a woman aged 40 to 49 with acute COVID-19.

The chain is built from TRBV18 and TRBJ2-2; 8 bases map to TRBD2. This CDR3 region has 18 residues. V gave up 2 bases and J gave up 1 base; unmatched junction bases: 9. Germline values: CDR1 KGHSH, CDR2 LQKENI. In nucleotides, the CDR3 is TGTGCCAGCTCACCATTCGGGAGGGAGCTAATGAACACCGGGGAGCTGTTTTTT. Translating it yields CASSPFGRELMNTGELFF.

The chain joins TRBV11-2 to TRBJ1-2; tentatively, D is TRBD1 (5 bases). The CDR3 runs 13 residues. CDR1 is SGHAT and CDR2 is FQNNGV in the germline V gene. V lost 5 bases to trimming and J lost 2 bases, with 9 bases between them. The CDR3 DNA reads TGTGCCAGCAGCCCCGACAGCAACTATGGCTACACCTTC. Translating it yields CASSPDSNYGYTF. The variable domain in full, completed from reference TRBV11-2 and TRBJ1-2, reads EAGVAQSPRYKIIEKRQSVAFWCNPISGHATLYWYQQILGQGPKLLIQFQNNGVVDDSQLPKDRFSAERLKGVDSTLKIQPAKLEDSAVYLCASSPDSNYGYTFGSGTRLTVV.

This clone was seen a handful of times. CDR3 sequence: CASSQVADSYTF. For the CDR3, the DNA is TGTGCCAGCAGCCAAGTAGCCGATAGCTACACCTTC. V gene TRBV14 combines with J gene TRBJ1-2; D not resolved. Per the germline V gene, CDR1 is SGHDN and CDR2 is FVKESK. The ends were cut back, 1 base at V and 9 bases at J, with 9 bases in the middle. The CDR3 sequence is 12 residues long.

V and J are TRBV5-4 and TRBJ2-7; 13 bases are a match to TRBD2. V shed 4 bases and J 5 bases; nucleotides not matched to a gene: 3. CDR1 SGHNT and CDR2 YYREEE come from the germline V gene (reference sequence). This CDR3 contains 14 residues. The CDR3 region has the DNA TGTGCCAGCAGCCGGACTAGCGGGAGTAACGAGCAGTACTTC. It translates to CASSRTSGSNEQYF.

The chain carries TRBV2 and TRBJ1-2; no clear D gene. The CDR3 covers 11 residues. Germline lookup yields CDR1 SNHLY and CDR2 FYNNEI. Trimming took off 7 bases at V and 8 bases at J, with 11 bases between the two ends. The CDR3 loop is CASNSRGGYTF. The DNA for the CDR3 is TGTGCCAGCAATTCCCGCGGGGGCTACACCTTC.

The count of this clone is one. The chain links TRBV30 to TRBJ1-1; no clear D gene. V was trimmed by 1 base and J by 1 base, leaving 16 bases between them. Germline CDR1 reads GTSNPN; CDR2 reads SVGIG (reference sequence). The CDR3 length is 16 residues. Here the CDR3 reads CAWSGFGELRNTEAFF. The CDR3 coding sequence is TGTGCCTGGAGTGGGTTCGGGGAGCTGAGGAACACTGAAGCTTTCTTT.

This clone was detected a few times. CDR3 nucleotide sequence: TGTGCCAGCAGTGACAGGGGTTCGAATGGCTACACCTTC. Its translation is CASSDRGSNGYTF. This rearrangement joins TRBV25-1 to TRBJ1-2; possibly TRBD1 for D (6 bases). The CDR3 runs 13 residues. Germline assignment: CDR1 MGHDK and CDR2 SYGVNS. V was cut by 3 bases and J by 6 bases, with 11 bases left in between.

Comment on this clone: Since no conserved phenylalanine or tryptophan closes the CDR3, a read error is the likely cause. It is unclear where the CDR3 begins or ends on the DNA, so no DNA is shown, and the CDR3 is as TCRdb lists it. V and J are TRBV2 and TRBJ1-2; no DNA check was done on the table's D call, TRBD1. Per the germline V gene, CDR1 is SNHLY and CDR2 is FYNNEI. The CDR3 is 12 amino acids in total, end residues counted. CDR3 in amino acids: CASNTGTGETRS.

The rearrangement joins TRBV2 to TRBJ1-2; the match to TRBD1 covers 9 bases. V lost 11 bases and J lost 6; bases outside the gene matches: 10. The germline gives CDR1 SNHLY, CDR2 FYNNEI. This CDR3 has 13 residues. The CDR3 DNA follows: TGTGCCGGTGGGACAGGGCCCAATGATGGCTACACCTTC. Its translation: CAGGTGPNDGYTF.

The V gene is TRBV4-1, the J gene TRBJ2-7; a weak D match, TRBD2 (6 bases). The ends were cut back, 4 bases at V and 0 bases at J, with 13 bases in the middle. This CDR3 spans 15 amino acids. Germline CDR1 is MGHRA and CDR2 is YSYEKL. CDR3 amino acids: CASSRTGTVSYEQYF. CDR3 nucleotide sequence: TGCGCCAGCAGCCGCACCGGGACTGTCTCCTACGAGCAGTACTTC.

CDR3 in DNA: TGCGCCAGCAGAGAGGGCAGCCTAATTAACTATGGCTACACCTTC. Its protein is CASREGSLINYGYTF. This rearrangement joins TRBV5-1 to TRBJ1-2, with no clear D. The CDR3 runs 15 residues. V lost 5 bases, J lost 1 base, and 15 bases lay in between. CDR1 and CDR2 from the germline V gene are SGHRS and YFSETQ.

This clone appeared a single time. The CDR3 sequence is CASSLYQETQYF. The CDR3 nucleotides read TGTGCCAGCAGCCTATACCAAGAGACCCAGTACTTC. The chain employs TRBV7-8 and TRBJ2-5; no clear D. This CDR3 has 12 residues. Per germline, CDR1 SGHVS and CDR2 FQNEAQ. The V end was cut by 5 bases, the J end by 0 bases, with 4 bases between.

This clone was counted only a few times. The genes are TRBV19 and TRBJ1-3; 7 bases agree with TRBD1. This CDR3 spans 16 amino acids. Germline values: CDR1 LNHDA, CDR2 SQIVND (reference sequence). V shed 3 bases and J 0 bases; nucleotides not matched to a gene: 5. CDR3 DNA sequence: TGTGCCAGTAGTATCACCAGGGGGACCTCTGGAAACACCATATATTTT. Its translation is CASSITRGTSGNTIYF.

J is TRBJ1-1 and V is TRBV13; tentative D call: TRBD1 (5 bases). CDR3 size: 14 residues. V was trimmed by 3 bases and J by 5 bases, leaving 13 bases between them. Per the germline V gene, CDR1 is PRHDT and CDR2 is FYEKMQ (reference sequence). CDR3 DNA sequence: TGTGCCAGCAGCTTGCCCACAGGACCGACTGAAGCTTTCTTT. It codes for CASSLPTGPTEAFF. The whole variable domain, remainder taken from reference TRBV13 and TRBJ1-1, is AAGVIQSPRHLIKEKRETATLKCYPIPRHDTVYWYQQGPGQDPQFLISFYEKMQSDKGSIPDRFSAQQFSDYHSELNMSSLELGDSALYFCASSLPTGPTEAFFGQGTRLTVV.

This clone was seen only a few times. The chain carries TRBV25-1 and TRBJ2-1, with TRBD2 matching 10 bases. CDR3 length equals 15 residues. Germline values: CDR1 MGHDK, CDR2 SYGVNS. With 1 base clipped from V and 11 bases from J, the junction kept 8 bases outside the gene matches. CDR3 sequence: CASSEWGLASSKQFF. DNA for the CDR3: TGTGCCAGCAGTGAATGGGGACTAGCGAGCTCAAAGCAGTTCTTC.

This chain joins TRBV28 and TRBJ2-2, with TRBD2 matching 7 bases. CDR3 length equals 14 residues. The V gene end was trimmed by 7 bases and the J gene end by 5 bases; junction bases not matched to a gene: 7. Germline values: CDR1 MDHEN, CDR2 SYDVKM. This CDR3 reads CASIMGGWTGELFF. CDR3 sequence (DNA): TGTGCCAGCATCATGGGGGGGTGGACCGGGGAGCTGTTTTTT.

This clone has only one observation. V and J are TRBV19 and TRBJ2-2; D possibly corresponds to TRBD2 (5 bases). Per germline, CDR1 LNHDA and CDR2 SQIVND (reference sequence). V was trimmed by 5 bases and J by 2 bases, leaving 9 bases between them. The CDR3 length is 14 residues. The CDR3 DNA is TGTGCCAGTAGTCCGGGGTTTAACACCGGGGAGCTGTTTTTT. Amino acids: CASSPGFNTGELFF.

This clone was counted between two and nine times. The chain uses TRBV14 and TRBJ2-1; 8 bases fit TRBD2. The CDR3 extends over 15 amino acids. Germline V gives CDR1 SGHDN, CDR2 FVKESK. After removal of 1 base from V and 8 bases from J, the junction contained 7 bases not matched to a gene. In DNA, the CDR3 is TGTGCCAGCAGCCAAGGTGCAAGCGGGAGTTATGAGCAGTTCTTC. Amino acid sequence: CASSQGASGSYEQFF.

The DNA for the CDR3 is TGTGCCAGTAGTATGGTGGGCCTTACCTCTGGGGCCAACGTCCTGACTTTC. This gives the protein CASSMVGLTSGANVLTF. The chain recombines TRBV19 with TRBJ2-6, with no clear D. The CDR3 is 17 residues long. Trimming removed 3 bases at V and 0 bases at J, with 12 bases between. The germline CDR1 and CDR2 sequences are LNHDA and SQIVND (reference sequence).

The V and J genes are TRBV12-3 or TRBV12-4 and TRBJ2-7, with 7 bases identical to TRBD1. This CDR3 has 13 residues. The trim removed 6 bases at V and 3 bases at J, leaving 5 bases unmatched. The CDR3 nucleotides read TGTGCCAGCAGGGCGGACAGGAACTACGAGCAGTACTTC. Translating gives CASRADRNYEQYF.